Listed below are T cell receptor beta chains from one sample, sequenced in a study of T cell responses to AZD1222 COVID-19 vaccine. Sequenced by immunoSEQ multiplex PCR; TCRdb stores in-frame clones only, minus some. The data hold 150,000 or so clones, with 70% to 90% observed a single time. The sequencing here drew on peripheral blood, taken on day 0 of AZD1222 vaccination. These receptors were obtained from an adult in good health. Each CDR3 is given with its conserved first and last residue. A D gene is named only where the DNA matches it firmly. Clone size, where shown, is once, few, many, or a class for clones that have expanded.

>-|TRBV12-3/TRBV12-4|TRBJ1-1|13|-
CASSLGQHTEAFF
TGTGCCAGCAGTTTAGGTCAGCACACTGAAGCTTTCTTT
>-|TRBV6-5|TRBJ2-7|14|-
CASAPSRGSYEQYF
TGTGCCAGCGCTCCCAGCCGGGGGTCCTACGAGCAGTACTTC
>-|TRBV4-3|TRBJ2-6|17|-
CASSPQGGGSGANVLTF
TGCGCCAGCAGCCCCCAGGGAGGGGGTTCTGGGGCCAACGTCCTGACTTTC
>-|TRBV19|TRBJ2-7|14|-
CAGSISRGPYEQYF
TGTGCCGGTAGTATTTCCAGGGGCCCCTACGAGCAGTACTTC
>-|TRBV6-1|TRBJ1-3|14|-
CASSEGQLGNTIYF
TGTGCCAGCAGTGAAGGCCAGCTTGGAAACACCATATATTTT
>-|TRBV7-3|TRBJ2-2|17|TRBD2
CASSPSTSGTNTGELFF
TGTGCCAGCAGCCCCTCGACTAGCGGGACGAACACCGGGGAGCTGTTTTTT
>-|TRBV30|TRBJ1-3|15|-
CAWSVKGFNGNTIYF
TGTGCCTGGAGTGTTAAGGGATTCAATGGAAACACCATATATTTT
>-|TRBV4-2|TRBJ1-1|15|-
CASSQIGTLNTEAFF
TGTGCCAGCAGCCAAATCGGTACTTTGAACACTGAAGCTTTCTTT
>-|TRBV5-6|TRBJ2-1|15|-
CASSWRFTGAGEQFF
TGTGCCAGCAGCTGGCGCTTTACAGGGGCGGGAGAGCAGTTCTTC
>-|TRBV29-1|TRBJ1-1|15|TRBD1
CSVEGPGTVNTEAFF
TGCAGCGTTGAAGGCCCCGGGACAGTGAACACTGAAGCTTTCTTT
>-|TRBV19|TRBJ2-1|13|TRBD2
CASSPSGLAGGVF
TGTGCCAGTAGTCCCTCTGGGCTAGCGGGAGGGGTCTTC
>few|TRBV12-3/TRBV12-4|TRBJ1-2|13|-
CASSFNRLDGYTF
TGTGCCAGCAGTTTCAACAGGCTTGATGGCTACACCTTC
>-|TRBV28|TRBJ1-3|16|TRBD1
CASSLAGTGSGNTIYF
TGTGCCAGCAGTCTCGCCGGGACAGGGTCTGGAAACACCATATATTTT
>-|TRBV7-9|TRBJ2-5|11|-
CASSFGETQYF
TGTGCCAGCAGCTTCGGGGAGACCCAGTACTTC
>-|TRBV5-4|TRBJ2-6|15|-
CASSSRGPGANVLTF
TGTGCCAGCAGCTCGAGGGGCCCTGGGGCCAACGTCCTGACTTTC
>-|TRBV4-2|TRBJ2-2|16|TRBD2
CASRRLAGDYTGELFF
TGTGCCAGCAGACGATTAGCGGGGGACTACACCGGGGAGCTGTTTTTT
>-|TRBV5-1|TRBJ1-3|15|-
CASSLSTEVRNTIYF
TGCGCCAGCAGCTTGTCGACAGAAGTCCGAAACACCATATATTTT
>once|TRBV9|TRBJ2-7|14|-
CASSPRLDLYEQYF
TGTGCCAGCAGCCCCCGGTTAGACCTCTACGAGCAGTACTTC
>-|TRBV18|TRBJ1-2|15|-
CASSPGGQGGYGYTF
TGTGCCAGCTCACCTGGAGGGCAGGGTGGCTATGGCTACACCTTC
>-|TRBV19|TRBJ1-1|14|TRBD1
CASSWNDRATEAFF
TGTGCCAGTAGTTGGAATGACAGGGCCACTGAAGCTTTCTTT
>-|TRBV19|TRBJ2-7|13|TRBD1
CASKGTGTYEQYF
TGTGCCAGTAAGGGGACAGGAACCTACGAGCAGTACTTC
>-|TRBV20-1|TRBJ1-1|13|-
CSASQQAVTEAFF
TGCAGTGCTAGTCAGCAGGCAGTCACTGAAGCTTTCTTT
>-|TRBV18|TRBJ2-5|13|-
CASSRDRGETQYF
TGTGCCAGCTCACGGGATCGAGGGGAGACCCAGTACTTC
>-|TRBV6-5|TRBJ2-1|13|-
CASGGNSYNEQFF
TGTGCCAGCGGGGGCAACTCCTACAATGAGCAGTTCTTC
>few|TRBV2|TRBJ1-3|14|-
CASRRSFGGNTIYF
TGTGCCAGCAGACGGAGCTTTGGGGGAAACACCATATATTTT
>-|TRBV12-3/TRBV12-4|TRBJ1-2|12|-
CASSPGDYGYTF
TGTGCCAGCAGTCCCGGGGACTATGGCTACACCTTC
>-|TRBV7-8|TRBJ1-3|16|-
CASSPFGVSTGNTIYF
TGTGCCAGCAGCCCCTTTGGGGTCTCTACTGGAAACACCATATATTTT
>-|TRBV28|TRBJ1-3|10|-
CASSGNTIYF
TGTGCCAGCTCTGGAAACACCATATATTTT
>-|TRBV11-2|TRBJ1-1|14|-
CASKGFRMNTEAFF
TGTGCCAGCAAGGGGTTCAGGATGAACACTGAAGCTTTCTTT